The 6 T cell receptor beta chains in this list originate from one sample, sequenced in a study of vaccination and CD4 T cells after COVID-19 (dated by TCRdb to between 2021 and 2022). The library was built by means of PCR. The instrument was an Illumina iSeq 100. At the Johns Hopkins FTIC core, DNA from the cultured CD4+ T cells underwent TCR sequencing with the Oncomine TCR Beta short-read assay. Clones were called with MiXCR by TCRdb after fastp trimmed the public reads at Q25, and only in-frame beta chains were retained. One record per CDR3 amino acid sequence lists the most common genes and DNA. The sample has around 21,000 distinct CDR3 sequences on record, 48% of them singletons. The ten largest clones represent 2% to 3% of the sample. Their specific antigens are unknown. In light of the paper, this sample's treatment or condition label describes: roughly 10-day PBMC culture with coronavirus spike peptide pools or control peptides (ViraFEST assay).

The sample consisted of CD4+ T cells from blood, cultured in vitro, taken after SARS-CoV-2 vaccination. These receptors were collected from a human donor who had recovered from COVID-19.

J is TRBJ2-5 and V is TRBV5-6; 11 bases are shared with TRBD2. Per the germline V gene, CDR1 is SGHDT and CDR2 is YYEEEE. J lost 2 bases, V lost 4 bases, and 4 bases had no gene match. The CDR3 has 15 residues. The DNA of the CDR3 is TGTGCCAGCAGCCAGCTAGCGGGGGGTCAAGAGACCCAGTACTTC. Amino acid sequence: CASSQLAGGQETQYF.

The chain is built from TRBV2 and TRBJ2-1; TRBD2 matches at 9 bases. J lost 6 bases, V lost 11 bases, and 11 bases had no gene match. Germline V gives CDR1 SNHLY, CDR2 FYNNEI. This CDR3 spans 14 amino acids. Here the CDR3 DNA reads TGTGCCGCGCCGGTGGGCGGGGGGGCCAATGAGCAGTTCTTC. Translation gives CAAPVGGGANEQFF.

The chain links TRBV12-3 or TRBV12-4 to TRBJ1-5; 9 bases are shared with TRBD1. The length of the CDR3 is 14 residues. The junction had 2 bases not matched to a gene; V was cut back by 5 bases and J by 3 bases. The CDR3 region has the DNA TGTGCCAGCAGTGGACAGGGGTACAATCAGCCCCAGCATTTT. Translating gives CASSGQGYNQPQHF.

The rearrangement links TRBV7-8 to TRBJ1-5; 9 bases match TRBD1. The junction had 14 bases not matched to a gene; V was cut back by 5 bases and J by 0 bases. The germline gives CDR1 SGHVS, CDR2 FQNEAQ. The CDR3 length is 19 residues. This chain's CDR3 is CASSDPPGTGSISNQPQHF. Here the CDR3 DNA reads TGTGCCAGCAGCGACCCCCCCGGGACAGGGTCGATTAGCAATCAGCCCCAGCATTTT.

This clonotype showed up just a few times. This chain links TRBV20-1 with TRBJ2-3; 13 bases fit TRBD2. V lost 2 bases and J lost 1; bases outside the gene matches: 3. From germline, CDR1 is DFQATT and CDR2 SNEGSKA (reference sequence). CDR3 length equals 16 residues. The CDR3 loop reads CSARRTSGGRTDTQYF. DNA of the CDR3: TGCAGTGCTAGACGGACTAGCGGGGGTCGCACAGATACGCAGTATTTT.

In DNA form, the CDR3 reads TGTGCCAGCACCTACCGGGACCCAAGCACAGATACGCAGTATTTT. Translating it yields CASTYRDPSTDTQYF. The V and J genes are TRBV6-2 or TRBV6-3 and TRBJ2-3; D tentatively fits TRBD1 or TRBD2 (5 bases each). CDR1 and CDR2 from the germline V gene are MNHEY and SVGEGT. This CDR3 comprises 15 residues. Trimming took 7 bases from V and 0 from J, leaving 14 bases between them.